This T cell receptor (beta chain) was identified during a study of neurological immune-mediated disorders. Findings of the study overall: When the repertoires were grouped phylogenetically, those of 18 of the 34 multiple sclerosis patients came together in a single cluster of related CDR3 sequences, which points to a possible repertoire-level signature.

This clonotype was recorded many times. The antigen is undetermined. MiXCR was run by TCRdb on the 5' RACE reads, yielding one entry per CDR3 protein. The sample contains under 75,000 distinct CDR3 sequences, over 4% of which appear only once. The CDR3 has 12 amino acids. Germline CDR1 is DFQATT and CDR2 is SNEGSKA (reference sequence). The ends were cut back, 4 bases at V and 4 bases at J, with 10 bases in the middle. Sample: PBMCs. The receptor comes from a human donor with multiple sclerosis. The donor label of this sample is uncertain. V usage is TRBV20-1 and J usage is TRBJ1-2; no clear D. CDR3 protein: CSATDGFYGYTF. The CDR3 DNA sequence: TGCAGTGCTACGGACGGATTCTATGGCTACACCTTC.